This TCR beta chain was identified in a study of T cell changes during pregnancy in multiple sclerosis. Assay used: immunoSEQ multiplex PCR; TCRdb lists only in-frame clones, some missing. The sample consists of about 98,000 clones, 92% of them appearing once. The material was peripheral blood, obtained after pregnancy. This clonotype was obtained from a female donor in good health, enrolled as a control in a pregnancy study.

CDR3 in amino acids: CASRKRVGSYEQYF. DNA for the CDR3: TGTGCCAGCAGAAAGCGCGTCGGCTCCTACGAGCAGTACTTC. This rearrangement joins TRBV6-5 to TRBJ2-7, with D uncertain. Trimming took off 6 bases at V and 0 bases at J, with 12 bases between the two ends. Germline loops: CDR1 MNHEY, CDR2 SVGAGI. The CDR3 is made up of 14 amino acids.